What follows are 14 T cell receptor beta chains derived from one specimen sequenced in a study of cytomegalovirus exposure and HLA in healthy donors. The table came from immunoSEQ multiplex PCR; TCRdb's copy has only in-frame clones and leaves some out. The sample shows fewer than 350,000 clones, over 75% of them seen only once. The source material was PBMCs. Source of these receptors: a woman between 18 and 30 years old in good health and CMV-seronegative.

The chain employs TRBV2 and TRBJ1-1, with a weak D call TRBD1 (5 bases). V lost 3 bases to trimming and J lost 5 bases, with 7 bases between them. CDR1 and CDR2 (germline): SNHLY, FYNNEI. CDR3 length equals 12 residues. The CDR3 nucleotides are TGTGCCAGCAGTGAGGGGGGAACTGAAGCTTTCTTT. Translated, it gives CASSEGGTEAFF.

The chain is built from TRBV19 and TRBJ1-2, with 8 bases identical to TRBD1. Germline V gives CDR1 LNHDA, CDR2 SQIVND (reference sequence). CDR3 length equals 14 residues. After removal of 6 bases from V and 6 bases from J, the junction contained 9 bases not matched to a gene. CDR3: CASSDAGGANGYTF. CDR3 nucleotide sequence: TGTGCCAGTAGCGACGCAGGGGGCGCAAATGGCTACACCTTC.

V usage is TRBV28 and J usage is TRBJ1-1; D is possibly TRBD1 (5 bases). Deletions cut 7 bases from V and 1 base from J, with 10 bases between. The germline V gene encodes CDR1 MDHEN and CDR2 SYDVKM. The CDR3 runs 13 residues. The CDR3 is CASTHDRNTEAFF. CDR3 bases: TGTGCCAGCACCCACGACAGGAACACTGAAGCTTTCTTT. Together with reference TRBV28 and TRBJ1-1, the CDR3 gives the full variable domain: DVKVTQSSRYLVKRTGEKVFLECVQDMDHENMFWYRQDPGLGLRLIYFSYDVKMKEKGDIPEGYSVSREKKERFSLILESASTNQTSMYLCASTHDRNTEAFFGQGTRLTVV.

The V gene is TRBV6-5, the J gene TRBJ1-1; D gene ambiguous. Germline lookup yields CDR1 MNHEY and CDR2 SVGAGI. CDR3 size: 11 residues. Trimming stripped 5 bases from V and 3 bases from J, with 4 bases between. CDR3 protein: CASSRYTEAFF. The CDR3 region has the DNA TGTGCCAGCAGTCGTTACACTGAAGCTTTCTTT.

The V call is TRBV28, the J call TRBJ1-1; 10 bases fit TRBD1. V lost 6 bases to trimming and J lost 6 bases; unmatched junction nucleotides: 10. This CDR3 has 15 amino acids. Germline CDR1 reads MDHEN; CDR2 reads SYDVKM. DNA for the CDR3: TGTGCCAGCAGACTTTGGGGGACAGGGGCTTCTGAAGCTTTCTTT. Amino acid sequence: CASRLWGTGASEAFF.

CDR3: CASSDPPRYEQYF. CDR3 in DNA: TGTGCCAGCAGTGACCCTCCCAGATACGAGCAGTACTTC. This sequence joins TRBV25-1 and TRBJ2-7; unclear D gene. CDR1 and CDR2 from the germline V gene are MGHDK and SYGVNS. Trimming removed 3 bases at V and 4 bases at J, with 10 bases between. CDR3 length: 13 residues.

V is TRBV28 and J is TRBJ1-5, with D perhaps TRBD1 (6 bases). Trimming left V 3 bases short and J 7 bases short, with 16 bases between. CDR3 length: 15 amino acids. Germline assignment: CDR1 MDHEN and CDR2 SYDVKM. CDR3 DNA: TGTGCCAGCAGTTTTGGCGGACAGAAAGACCAGCCCCAGCATTTT. It is translated as CASSFGGQKDQPQHF.

The chain employs TRBV5-6 and TRBJ2-1; D remains unclear. Germline CDR1 and CDR2: SGHDT and YYEEEE. The CDR3 spans 12 residues. V was cut by 2 bases and J by 10 bases, with 10 bases left in between. CDR3 region: CASSFLPMEQFF. CDR3 coding DNA: TGTGCCAGCAGCTTTCTACCGATGGAGCAGTTCTTC.

The chain recombines TRBV2 with TRBJ1-1, with TRBD1 as a possible D gene (5 bases). The V and J ends lost 6 bases and 7 bases respectively, with 21 bases between them. This CDR3 comprises 15 residues. Germline V lookup: CDR1 SNHLY, CDR2 FYNNEI. The CDR3 DNA reads as TGTGCCAGCAGCGACATTGGCGAAATCCAGGGTGAAGCTTTCTTT. Translation: CASSDIGEIQGEAFF.

The genes are TRBV28 and TRBJ1-1; D ambiguous. V dropped 3 bases and J dropped 1 base, with 6 bases sitting between them. The CDR3 covers 13 residues. Germline V lookup: CDR1 MDHEN, CDR2 SYDVKM. CDR3 region: CASSFNRNTEAFF. In DNA form, the CDR3 reads TGTGCCAGCAGTTTCAACAGGAACACTGAAGCTTTCTTT.

The rearrangement uses TRBV19 and TRBJ2-2; tentatively, D is TRBD2 (6 bases). There are 19 residues in the CDR3. Germline loops: CDR1 LNHDA, CDR2 SQIVND (reference sequence). The germline V and J ends were trimmed by 0 bases and 2 bases, with 19 bases remaining between them. The CDR3 protein is CASSIDTTFGGRNTGELFF. DNA of the CDR3: TGTGCCAGTAGTATAGATACAACTTTCGGGGGTCGAAACACCGGGGAGCTGTTTTTT.

The chain combines TRBV7-3 with TRBJ2-1, with D maybe TRBD1 (7 bases). The CDR3 spans 15 residues. Germline V gene lookup returns CDR1 SGHTA and CDR2 FQGTGA. V was pared by 5 bases and J by 0 bases, with 11 bases between. CDR3 nucleotides: TGTGCCAGCAGCCCCCAGGGGGGCTCCTACAATGAGCAGTTCTTC. Amino acids: CASSPQGGSYNEQFF.

The chain combines TRBV28 with TRBJ1-2, with D unclear. The CDR3 extends over 12 amino acids. The V end lost 3 bases, the J end lost 3 bases, and 5 bases lay between the germline ends. From germline, CDR1 is MDHEN and CDR2 SYDVKM. The CDR3 sequence is CASSLADYGYTF. The CDR3 DNA sequence: TGTGCCAGCAGTTTGGCTGACTATGGCTACACCTTC.

In its sample, this clone was seen a few times. V and J are TRBV7-2 and TRBJ1-1, with D possibly TRBD1 on 6 matching bases. The CDR3 is 15 amino acids. Trimming cost V 5 bases and J 3 bases, with 16 bases left between them. Germline V gene lookup returns CDR1 SGHTA and CDR2 FQGNSA. This CDR3 is CASSIDAGEDTEAFF. The CDR3 bases are TGTGCCAGCAGCATCGACGCAGGGGAAGACACTGAAGCTTTCTTT.